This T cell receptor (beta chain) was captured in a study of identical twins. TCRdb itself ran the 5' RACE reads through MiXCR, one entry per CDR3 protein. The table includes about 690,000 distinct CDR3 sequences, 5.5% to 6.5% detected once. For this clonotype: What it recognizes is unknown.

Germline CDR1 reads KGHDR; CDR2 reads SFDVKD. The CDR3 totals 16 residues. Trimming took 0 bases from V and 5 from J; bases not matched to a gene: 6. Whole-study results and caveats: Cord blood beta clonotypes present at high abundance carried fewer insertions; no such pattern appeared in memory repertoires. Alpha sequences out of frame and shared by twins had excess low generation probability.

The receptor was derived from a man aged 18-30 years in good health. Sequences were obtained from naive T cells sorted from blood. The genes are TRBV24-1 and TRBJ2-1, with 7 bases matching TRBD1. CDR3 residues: CATSDLGQDGDNEQFF. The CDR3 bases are TGTGCCACCAGTGATTTGGGACAGGACGGAGACAATGAGCAGTTCTTC.